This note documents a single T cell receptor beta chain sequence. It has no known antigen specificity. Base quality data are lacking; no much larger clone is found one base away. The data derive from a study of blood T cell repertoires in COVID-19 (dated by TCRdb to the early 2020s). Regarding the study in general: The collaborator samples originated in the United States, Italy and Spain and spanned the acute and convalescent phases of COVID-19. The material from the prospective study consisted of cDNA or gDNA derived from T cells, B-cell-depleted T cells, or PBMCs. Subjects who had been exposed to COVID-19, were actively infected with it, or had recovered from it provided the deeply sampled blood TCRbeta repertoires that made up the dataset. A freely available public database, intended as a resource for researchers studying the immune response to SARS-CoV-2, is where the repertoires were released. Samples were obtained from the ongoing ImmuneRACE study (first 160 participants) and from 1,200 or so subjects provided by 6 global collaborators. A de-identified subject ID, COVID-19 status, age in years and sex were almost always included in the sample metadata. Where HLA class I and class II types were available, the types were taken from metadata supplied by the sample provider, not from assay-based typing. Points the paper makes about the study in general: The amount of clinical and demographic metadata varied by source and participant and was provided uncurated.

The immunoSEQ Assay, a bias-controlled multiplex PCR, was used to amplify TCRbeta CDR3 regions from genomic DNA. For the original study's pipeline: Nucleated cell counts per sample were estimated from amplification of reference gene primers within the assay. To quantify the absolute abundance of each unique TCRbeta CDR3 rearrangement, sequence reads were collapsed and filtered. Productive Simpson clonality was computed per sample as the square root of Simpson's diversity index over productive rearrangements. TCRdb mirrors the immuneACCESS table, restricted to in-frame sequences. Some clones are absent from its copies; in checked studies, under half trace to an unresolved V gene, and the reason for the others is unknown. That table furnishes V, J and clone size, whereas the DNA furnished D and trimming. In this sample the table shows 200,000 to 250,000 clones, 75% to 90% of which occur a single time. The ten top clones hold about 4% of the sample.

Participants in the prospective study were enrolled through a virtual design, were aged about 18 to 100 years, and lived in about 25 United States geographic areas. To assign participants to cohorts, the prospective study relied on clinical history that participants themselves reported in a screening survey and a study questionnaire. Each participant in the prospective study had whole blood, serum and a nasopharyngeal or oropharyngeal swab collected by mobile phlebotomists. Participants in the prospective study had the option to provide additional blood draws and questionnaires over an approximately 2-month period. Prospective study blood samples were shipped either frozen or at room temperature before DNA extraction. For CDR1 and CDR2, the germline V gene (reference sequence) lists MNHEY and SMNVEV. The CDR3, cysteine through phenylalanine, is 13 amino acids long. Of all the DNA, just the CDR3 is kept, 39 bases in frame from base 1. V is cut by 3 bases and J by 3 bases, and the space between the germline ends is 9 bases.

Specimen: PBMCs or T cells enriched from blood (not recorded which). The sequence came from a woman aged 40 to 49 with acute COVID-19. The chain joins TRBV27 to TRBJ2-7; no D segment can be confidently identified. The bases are TGTGCCAGCAGTTTTGGTAGCAACTACGAGCAGTACTTC. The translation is CASSFGSNYEQYF.